Shown below are 3 T cell receptor beta chains from a single sample sequenced in a study of T cell repertoires in cytomegalovirus infection. Using its own MiXCR run on the reads, TCRdb lists one record per CDR3 protein. The sample records 700,000 to 900,000 distinct CDR3 sequences, 25% to 35% being singletons. These receptors lack a known antigen. The sequencing used cultured CD8+ T cells from PBMCs, collected from culture after CMV antigen stimulation. The receptors here all came from a human donor in good health (CMV status not recorded). Some clones in this sample may be carry-over from other donors' samples.

In this sample, this clonotype turned up many times. This chain joins TRBV7-6 and TRBJ2-2; 9 positions match TRBD1. Losses at the gene ends were 4 bases for V and 1 base for J; bases not matched to a gene: 4. Germline lookup yields CDR1 SGHVS and CDR2 FNYEAQ. This CDR3 has 16 residues. CDR3 residues: CASSSWTGENTGELFF. CDR3 coding DNA: TGTGCCAGCAGCTCATGGACAGGGGAGAACACCGGGGAGCTGTTTTTT.

This chain joins TRBV6-1 and TRBJ1-2; D gene uncertain. This CDR3 spans 12 amino acids. Between the trimmed V and J ends, which lost 5 bases and 13 bases, there was a span of 17 bases. Germline CDR1 is MNHNS and CDR2 is SASEGT. CDR3 DNA: TGTGCCAGCAGTCTTCAGAGGGCCCTCCCCACCTTC. Amino acids: CASSLQRALPTF.

This clonotype was counted many times. The CDR3 reads CASSLVALAGGDSIEQFF. In DNA form, the CDR3 reads TGTGCCAGCAGCTTAGTAGCACTAGCGGGGGGCGACAGTATTGAGCAGTTCTTC. The chain has TRBV7-8 and TRBJ2-1; 12 bases are a match to TRBD2. The V gene end was trimmed by 1 base and the J gene end by 9 bases; junction bases not matched to a gene: 13. The CDR3 is made up of 18 amino acids. CDR1 and CDR2 from the germline V gene are SGHVS and FQNEAQ.